Given below is one T cell receptor beta chain in context. The antigen remains undetermined. This entry belongs to a study of cytomegalovirus exposure and HLA in healthy donors. Findings of the study overall: It was shown in a later analysis that HLA-associated TCR beta chains were more clonally expanded than other, equally common chains. V- and J-gene trimming of TCR beta was linked (in a later analysis) to a missense DCLRE1C variant.

The PCR contained 60 Vbeta and 13 Jbeta primers. Profiled with immunoSEQ multiplex PCR; TCRdb holds only in-frame clones, not every one. The repertoire table contains 55,000 to 85,000 clones. CDR3 size: 13 residues. V dropped 4 bases and J dropped 8; count of bases not matched to a gene: 5. CDR1 SGHTS and CDR2 YDEGEE come from the germline V gene. The sample taken for sequencing was PBMCs. V gene TRBV5-8 combines with J gene TRBJ2-3; 9 bases are shared with TRBD1. The receptor was isolated from a woman in her thirties in good health and CMV-seronegative. CDR3 protein: CASSGRTGATQYF. The CDR3 region has the DNA TGTGCCAGCAGCGGCCGGACAGGGGCTACGCAGTATTTT.